A selection of T cell receptor beta chains follows, all from one sample in a study of OX40 agonist ivuxolimab in advanced cancers. Clones were read by immunoSEQ multiplex PCR, and TCRdb kept only the in-frame ones, dropping some. Among approximately 28,000 clones listed, 76% were seen once. Sequenced here: CD4+ or CD8+ T cells sorted from blood, sampled in a trial of the OX40 agonist ivuxolimab. These receptors originate from an adult with an advanced solid tumor such as melanoma, head and neck, liver or kidney cancer. Each CDR3 is given without its conserved first and last residue. The order of the fields is V gene, clone size, CDR3 protein. Size is stated for part of the rows, as once, few or many counts, or as a class when the clone is expanded.

>TRBV2|medium-sized
ASSDWGRAEAF
>TRBV6-4|.
ASSEENRGHEQF
>TRBV11-2|.
ASSLDLQGWQPQH
>TRBV5-1|.
ASSLGRAGETQY
>TRBV6-1|.
ASSVSGGAGELF
>TRBV11-2|.
ASSLDLSLNEQF
>TRBV6-5|once
ASRSGGAAGELF
>TRBV13|.
ASSSRSGDAKNIQY
>TRBV28|.
ASTGGGGTQY
>TRBV7-6|once
ASSLGRTVNTEAF
>TRBV29-1|.
SVKPRITEAF
>TRBV11-3|.
ASSFGISGAYEQY
>TRBV29-1|.
SVGGETTYTDTQY
>TRBV5-6|.
ASSPSGYGYT
>TRBV5-1|.
ASGVDLGNTIY
>TRBV29-1|.
SVADGLLGNQPQH
>TRBV5-1|few
ASSLAEGTGEHEQY
>TRBV5-6|.
ASSVPGQLTDTQY
>TRBV6-5|.
ASSSQAGAGRWTQY
>TRBV28|.
ASSGQRYNQPQH
>TRBV5-1|.
ASSRDRSGNTEAF
>TRBV6-5|once
ASSLILAGGPMGQY
>TRBV4-1|.
ASSQTGTSGGAARDTQY
>TRBV29-1|.
SVGQGNSRYGYT
>TRBV6-5|.
ASRFPGQPQH
>TRBV10-3|.
AIGTSNIGEQF
>TRBV2|.
ASKILDRGNTEAF
>TRBV30|.
AQGGTGSPLH
>TRBV9|.
ASSVGASGGSNTQY
>TRBV6-5|few
ASSRTGEGQPQH
>TRBV11-2|.
ASSPHPGTLPY
>TRBV9|.
ASSVRLNNSPLH
>TRBV7-3|.
ASSSRTSGGYNEQF
>TRBV7-2|.
ASSPQGVKSSYNSPLH
>TRBV9|.
ASSGLNTEAF
>TRBV9|.
ASSPSRAETQY
>TRBV7-9|.
ASSQTGNTEAF
>TRBV11-2|.
ASSLEYGIGQPQH
>TRBV12-5|.
ASGLVLPGIPDNEQF
>TRBV7-2|.
ASSLVSGQGLGSPLH